This record looks at one T cell receptor (beta chain) sequence and its context. The antigen is not known. These data come from a study of cytomegalovirus exposure and HLA in healthy donors. Findings of the study overall: Specificity for CMV antigens was confirmed in vitro for three of the CMV-associated chains.

The study ran its PCR with 60 Vbeta and 13 Jbeta primers. Assay: immunoSEQ multiplex PCR; the TCRdb copy retains only in-frame clones and omits some. The sample shows around 150,000 clones, about 84% of them seen only once. Germline CDR1 reads LNHNV; CDR2 reads YYDKDF (reference sequence). V was trimmed by 4 bases and J by 2 bases, leaving 7 bases between them. The CDR3 extends over 13 amino acids. The source is a male donor in good health and CMV-seronegative. The specimen sequenced was PBMCs. The chain has TRBV15 and TRBJ2-3, with TRBD1 as a possible D gene (5 bases). CDR3 sequence reads: CATSTQVTDTQYF. The CDR3 DNA follows: TGTGCCACCAGCACACAGGTCACAGATACGCAGTATTTT.